A single sample is the source of the 30 T cell receptor beta chains below, sequenced in a study of cytomegalovirus exposure and HLA in healthy donors. PCR primers comprised 60 Vbeta and 13 Jbeta primers. Sequencing used immunoSEQ multiplex PCR; TCRdb keeps in-frame clones, though not all of them. The table includes approximately 290,000 clones, about four fifths detected once. Sequenced material: PBMCs. The receptors come from a girl aged 2-10 years in good health and CMV-seronegative.

This clone was observed a few times. The chain is built from TRBV2 and TRBJ2-1; D is unresolved. The ends were cut back, 7 bases at V and 6 bases at J, with 7 bases in the middle. The CDR3 sequence is 11 residues long. Per germline, CDR1 SNHLY and CDR2 FYNNEI. CDR3 amino acids: CASTFVNEQFF. The CDR3 DNA reads as TGTGCCAGCACTTTCGTCAATGAGCAGTTCTTC.

This sequence joins TRBV7-3 and TRBJ2-7, with 7 positions matching TRBD1. The CDR3 totals 12 residues. The germline V gene has CDR1 SGHTA and CDR2 FQGTGA. V gave up 2 bases and J gave up 7 bases; unmatched junction bases: 2. CDR3 nucleotide sequence: TGTGCCAGCAGCTTATCGGGACAGGAGCAGTACTTC. Its protein product is CASSLSGQEQYF.

CDR3 sequence: CASSGGGNQPQHF. CDR3 in DNA: TGTGCCAGCAGCGGGGGAGGCAATCAGCCCCAGCATTTT. V is TRBV6-1 and J is TRBJ1-5; D possibly corresponds to TRBD1 (5 bases). The CDR3 covers 13 residues. V was trimmed by 6 bases and J by 2 bases, leaving 8 bases between them. CDR1 MNHNS and CDR2 SASEGT come from the germline V gene.

The chain has TRBV10-3 and TRBJ2-1; a possible D gene is TRBD1 (6 bases). Germline values: CDR1 ENHRY, CDR2 SYGVKD. Trimming pared 4 bases from V and 7 bases from J, leaving 11 bases between. The CDR3 totals 13 residues. In DNA form, the CDR3 reads TGTGCCATCAGTGGACAGGTGGGTAATGAGCAGTTCTTC. This codes for CAISGQVGNEQFF.

This clone has a single count. An end of the junction differs from the germline gene, which may be a read error. This chain links TRBV18 with TRBJ2-2; 8 nucleotides line up with TRBD1. Germline V lookup: CDR1 KGHSH, CDR2 LQKENI. The CDR3 contains 17 residues. The CDR3 DNA is TGTGCCAGCTCACCTCTCCCGGGACAGGCGAAGACCGGGGAGCTGTTTTTT. Amino acids: CASSPLPGQAKTGELFF. The entire variable domain, with the rest obtained from reference TRBV18 and TRBJ2-2, is as follows: NAGVMQNPRHLVRRRGQEARLRCSPMKGHSHVYWYRQLPEEGLKFMVYLQKENIIDESGMPKERFSAEFPKEGPSILRIQQVVRGDSAAYFCASSPLPGQAKTGELFFGEGSRLTVL.

This clone is a singleton in its sample. The chain employs TRBV28 and TRBJ1-6; weak D call: TRBD1 (6 bases). This CDR3 contains 14 residues. Germline V CDR1 and CDR2: MDHEN, SYDVKM. Trimming took off 6 bases at V and 4 bases at J, with 10 bases between the two ends. The CDR3 is CASSSRGYNSPLHF. The CDR3 nucleotides read TGTGCCAGCAGCTCGAGGGGGTATAATTCACCCCTCCACTTT.

V and J are TRBV21-1 and TRBJ2-7; the DNA was not compared with TRBD1, the D call given in the table. TRBV21-1 counts as a pseudogene. This CDR3 has 17 amino acids. Written as DNA, the CDR3 is TGTGCCAGCAGCACCTTGCAGCCGGGACAGGGCTCCTACGAGCAGTACTTC. It encodes CASSTLQPGQGSYEQYF.

The genes are TRBV19 and TRBJ2-1; unclear D gene. The V end lost 3 bases, the J end lost 6 bases, and 12 bases lay between the germline ends. The CDR3 runs to 14 residues. CDR1 LNHDA and CDR2 SQIVND come from the germline V gene (reference sequence). The CDR3 here is CASSIGGTGNEQFF. As DNA, the CDR3 is TGTGCCAGTAGTATCGGTGGTACGGGCAATGAGCAGTTCTTC.

The chain is built from TRBV11-2 and TRBJ2-3; D call uncertain. The CDR3 runs 12 residues. Germline loops: CDR1 SGHAT, CDR2 FQNNGV. V lost 3 bases and J lost 7, with 8 bases in between. This CDR3 is CASSFNRNTQYF. The CDR3 DNA reads as TGTGCCAGCAGCTTCAACAGAAATACGCAGTATTTT.

The chain uses TRBV27 and TRBJ2-1, with 11 positions matching TRBD2. The V segment lost 3 bases and the J segment 1 base; nucleotides outside the gene matches: 11. The CDR3 length is 19 residues. Per germline, CDR1 MNHEY and CDR2 SMNVEV (reference sequence). The CDR3 DNA sequence: TGTGCCAGCAGTTTCTTAGCGGGGGGGGAGCTATTGTCCTACAATGAGCAGTTCTTC. Translated, it gives CASSFLAGGELLSYNEQFF.

This clone was counted a single time. The chain joins TRBV18 to TRBJ2-7; 9 bases fit TRBD1. Trimming at V came to 3 bases and at J to 3 bases, leaving 6 bases not matched to a gene. Germline loops: CDR1 KGHSH, CDR2 LQKENI. The CDR3 loop spans 15 amino acids. CDR3 residues: CASSPFGTGYYEQYF. CDR3 bases: TGTGCCAGCTCACCCTTCGGGACAGGGTACTACGAGCAGTACTTC.

The chain is built from TRBV7-2 and TRBJ2-7; no clear D gene. This CDR3 has 14 residues. V shed 2 bases and J shed 0 bases, with 8 bases lying between them. Germline values: CDR1 SGHTA, CDR2 FQGNSA. The CDR3 DNA is TGTGCCAGCAGCTTATGGAGCAACTCCTACGAGCAGTACTTC. Its translation: CASSLWSNSYEQYF.

This clone was seen just once. The J gene is TRBJ1-1, the V gene TRBV15, with D possibly TRBD1 on 6 matching bases. The length of the CDR3 is 17 residues. Germline CDR1 reads LNHNV; CDR2 reads YYDKDF (reference sequence). V was clipped by 0 bases and J by 0 bases, with 14 bases between them. This chain's CDR3 is CATSRDRTELMNTEAFF. CDR3 nucleotide sequence: TGTGCCACCAGCAGAGATAGGACAGAACTAATGAACACTGAAGCTTTCTTT.

The chain carries TRBV18 and TRBJ1-5; 8 bases fit TRBD1. V was pared by 4 bases and J by 2 bases, with 1 base of the junction left unmatched. CDR3 length: 14 residues. CDR1 and CDR2 (germline): KGHSH, LQKENI. The CDR3 region is CASSRGQGNQPQHF. Here the CDR3 DNA reads TGTGCCAGCTCACGGGGACAGGGCAATCAGCCCCAGCATTTT.

The V call is TRBV9, the J call TRBJ2-2; 12 bases line up with TRBD1. V shed 0 bases, J shed 5 bases, and the junction held 14 bases outside the gene matches. The CDR3 runs 20 residues. Germline V gene sequence: CDR1 SGDLS, CDR2 YYNGEE. The DNA of the CDR3 is TGTGCCAGCAGCGTAGAGGGACAGGGGGCGCGATTTCGTTGGACCGGGGAGCTGTTTTTT. It yields the protein CASSVEGQGARFRWTGELFF.

The V and J genes are TRBV5-4 and TRBJ2-1; 9 positions match TRBD2. The CDR3 contains 15 residues. V lost 4 bases, J lost 6 bases, and 8 bases stayed unmatched. Germline V gene sequence: CDR1 SGHNT, CDR2 YYREEE (reference sequence). The CDR3 protein is CASSPGLAKSNEQFF. For the CDR3, the DNA is TGTGCCAGCAGCCCGGGACTAGCCAAATCCAATGAGCAGTTCTTC.

V usage is TRBV27 and J usage is TRBJ2-7; possibly TRBD2 for D (5 bases). Germline V gene sequence: CDR1 MNHEY, CDR2 SMNVEV (reference sequence). The CDR3 has 14 residues. V gave up 4 bases and J gave up 4 bases, with 14 bases separating them. The CDR3 coding sequence is TGTGCCAGCAGTTCTGATACCGGCGGGTACGAGCAGTACTTC. This encodes CASSSDTGGYEQYF.

The chain combines TRBV15 with TRBJ1-5, with D possibly being TRBD1 (6 bases). Trimming pared 0 bases from V and 4 bases from J, leaving 19 bases between. Per germline, CDR1 LNHNV and CDR2 YYDKDF (reference sequence). This CDR3 comprises 18 residues. As DNA, the CDR3 is TGTGCCACCAGCAGAGACCCAAGGATAACAGGGCTGAATCAGCCCCAGCATTTT. It is translated as CATSRDPRITGLNQPQHF.

This chain links TRBV28 with TRBJ2-2; D is unclear. Trimming pared 6 bases from V and 0 bases from J, leaving 11 bases between. CDR3 length equals 15 residues. Germline V CDR1 and CDR2: MDHEN, SYDVKM. CDR3 residues: CASSHVRTNTGELFF. CDR3 bases: TGTGCCAGCAGCCACGTGAGGACGAACACCGGGGAGCTGTTTTTT.

The V gene is TRBV10-3, the J gene TRBJ2-1, with 8 bases matching TRBD2. The CDR3 consists of 14 residues. The V gene end was trimmed by 6 bases and the J gene end by 3 bases; junction bases not matched to a gene: 4. Germline CDR1 ENHRY, CDR2 SYGVKD. This chain's CDR3 is CAISGTSGYNEQFF. The CDR3 nucleotides are TGTGCCATCAGCGGCACTAGCGGCTACAATGAGCAGTTCTTC.

The V and J genes are TRBV5-6 and TRBJ1-1, with D uncertain. This CDR3 has 12 residues. V was pared by 0 bases and J by 5 bases, with 5 bases between. Germline CDR1 SGHDT, CDR2 YYEEEE. CDR3 sequence (DNA): TGTGCCAGCAGCTTGGTCAGAACTGAAGCTTTCTTT. Amino acids: CASSLVRTEAFF.

The chain couples TRBV9 to TRBJ1-2; TRBD1 agrees at 8 bases. V trimming: 4 bases; J trimming: 4 bases; junction bases outside the gene matches: 9. The CDR3 runs to 15 residues. The V gene's germline CDR1 is SGDLS and CDR2 YYNGEE. The CDR3 region has the DNA TGTGCCAGCAGCCCAGACAGGGGTCGAAGCTATGGCTACACCTTC. Its protein product is CASSPDRGRSYGYTF.

The CDR3: CASSHNRAGFRNQPQHF. The CDR3 DNA reads as TGTGCCAGCAGTCATAACAGGGCTGGGTTCCGCAATCAGCCCCAGCATTTT. The chain combines TRBV28 with TRBJ1-5; D is possibly TRBD1 (6 bases). This CDR3 has 17 amino acids. Trimming shortened V by 5 bases and J by 2 bases, and 19 bases separated the two germline ends. Germline V lookup: CDR1 MDHEN, CDR2 SYDVKM.

This chain uses TRBV10-3 with TRBJ1-3; TRBD1 agrees at 7 bases. Trimming removed 6 bases from V and 4 bases from J; junction bases left unmatched: 9. CDR1 is ENHRY and CDR2 is SYGVKD in the germline V gene. This CDR3 spans 15 amino acids. This chain's CDR3 is CAISRTGDGGNTIYF. CDR3 DNA sequence: TGTGCCATCAGCCGGACAGGAGATGGAGGAAACACCATATATTTT.

As regards this clone: A junction end diverges from the germline sequence, so it may reflect a read error. The chain carries TRBV29-1 and TRBJ2-4, with 9 bases that match TRBD2. Germline CDR1 and CDR2: SQVTM and ANQGSEA. CDR3 size: 14 residues. This CDR3 is CSAKLGLAQNIQYF. In nucleotides, the CDR3 is TGCAGCGCCAAATTGGGACTAGCCCAAAACATTCAGTACTTC.

This clone was detected only a few times. The CDR3 loop is CASSLAQTSTDTQYF. CDR3 nucleotides: TGTGCCAGCAGCTTAGCCCAGACTAGCACAGATACGCAGTATTTT. This chain joins TRBV11-2 and TRBJ2-3; D ambiguous. CDR3 size: 15 residues. From germline, CDR1 is SGHAT and CDR2 FQNNGV. V gave up 1 base and J gave up 0 bases, with 8 bases separating them.

The rearrangement links TRBV19 to TRBJ2-2; 12 nucleotides line up with TRBD2. The ends lost 5 bases at V and 5 bases at J; junction bases unmatched: 6. CDR3 length equals 16 residues. Germline CDR1 and CDR2: LNHDA and SQIVND (reference sequence). CDR3 region: CASSAGTSGLTGELFF. For the CDR3, the DNA is TGTGCCAGTAGTGCCGGGACTAGCGGGCTAACCGGGGAGCTGTTTTTT.

V gene TRBV5-1 combines with J gene TRBJ2-7; D not resolved. Germline CDR1 and CDR2: SGHRS and YFSETQ. Trimming pared 0 bases from V and 3 bases from J, leaving 10 bases between. This CDR3 contains 14 residues. CDR3 region: CASSLDLFSYEQYF. The CDR3 DNA follows: TGCGCCAGCAGCTTGGATCTGTTTAGCTACGAGCAGTACTTC.

V usage is TRBV6-5 and J usage is TRBJ1-1, with a weak D call TRBD1 (5 bases). Trimming shortened V by 5 bases and J by 7 bases, and 14 bases separated the two germline ends. Germline CDR1 and CDR2: MNHEY and SVGAGI. The CDR3 is 13 residues long. The CDR3 spells CASSEFQGFEAFF. In nucleotides, the CDR3 is TGTGCCAGCAGTGAGTTTCAGGGATTTGAAGCTTTCTTT.

The chain has TRBV10-3 and TRBJ2-1, with TRBD1 matching over 8 bases. This CDR3 has 15 residues. The J segment lost 2 bases and the V segment lost 6 bases, leaving 6 bases of the junction unmatched. Germline V gene data show CDR1 as ENHRY and CDR2 as SYGVKD. The CDR3 nucleotides are TGTGCCATCAGCCTGACAGGGGACCCCTACAATGAGCAGTTCTTC. Protein product: CAISLTGDPYNEQFF.